Sequencing of this T cell receptor beta chain was carried out in a study of blood T cell repertoires in COVID-19. Study background: Sources were T cells, B-cell-depleted T cells, or PBMCs; the material itself was cDNA or gDNA.

Per the authors' pipeline: By means of reference gene primer amplification, nucleated cell counts were estimated. The assay was immunoSEQ multiplex PCR, and TCRdb's table has in-frame clones only and misses some. V and J calls and clone size follow that table, whereas D and trimming were derived from the DNA. The sample comprises around 70,000 clones, approximately 80% of which are singletons, and around 15% rests with the top ten. Between the trimmed V and J ends, which lost 1 base and 5 bases, there was a span of 12 bases. Germline assignment: CDR1 SGHRS and CDR2 YFSETQ. This CDR3 is 14 amino acids long.

The V and J genes are TRBV5-1 and TRBJ2-5; weak D call: TRBD1 (7 bases). Sequencing was performed on peripheral blood. This clonotype was sampled from a human donor in a cohort sampled during active COVID-19. The CDR3 reads CASSLNAGGETQYF. The CDR3 coding sequence is TGCGCCAGCAGCTTGAACGCAGGGGGGGAGACCCAGTACTTC.